This passage covers 22 T cell receptor beta chains from one sample sequenced in a study of T cell changes during pregnancy in multiple sclerosis. The data were produced by immunoSEQ multiplex PCR, yet TCRdb's version contains in-frame clones alone and is incomplete. The repertoire holds about 80,000 clones, with 92% as singletons. The source material was peripheral blood, sampled before pregnancy. These receptors came from a female donor with multiple sclerosis, enrolled in a pregnancy study.

The CDR3 loop reads CASSLAARGKRGYTF. Here the CDR3 DNA reads TGTGCCAGCAGCTTAGCAGCCCGGGGGAAGAGGGGCTACACCTTC. The J gene is TRBJ1-2, the V gene TRBV11-2, with a possible D match to TRBD1 (5 bases). The CDR3 has 15 amino acids. In germline, CDR1 is SGHAT, CDR2 FQNNGV. The V end was cut by 1 base, the J end by 8 bases, with 17 bases between.

This clone showed up just once. The chain joins TRBV30 to TRBJ2-7; D remains unclear. The germline V gene encodes CDR1 GTSNPN and CDR2 SVGIG (reference sequence). The V end was cut by 7 bases, the J end by 4 bases, with 11 bases between. This CDR3 spans 11 amino acids. The CDR3 protein is CASLVGYEQYF. CDR3 DNA sequence: TGTGCCTCGTTGGTCGGGTACGAGCAGTACTTC. Together with reference TRBV30 and TRBJ2-7, the CDR3 gives the full variable domain: SQTIHQWPATLVQPVGSPLSLECTVEGTSNPNLYWYRQAAGRGLQLLFYSVGIGQISSEVPQNLSASRPQDRQFILSSKKLLLSDSGFYLCASLVGYEQYFGPGTRLTVT.

The chain carries TRBV27 and TRBJ2-2; weak D call: TRBD2 (6 bases). This CDR3 is built from 15 residues. CDR1 and CDR2 from the germline V gene are MNHEY and SMNVEV (reference sequence). Trimming removed 6 bases at V and 7 bases at J, with 18 bases between. The CDR3: CASSSRGVGVGELFF. The CDR3 nucleotides are TGTGCCAGCAGCTCGCGGGGCGTCGGTGTCGGGGAGCTGTTTTTT.

Only one count was recorded for this clone. J is TRBJ1-1 and V is TRBV5-4; D is possibly TRBD1 (6 bases). V was trimmed by 7 bases and J by 5 bases, leaving 18 bases between them. The CDR3 loop spans 14 amino acids. Looked up from germline, CDR1 is SGHNT and CDR2 is YYREEE (reference sequence). The CDR3 nucleotides are TGTGCCAGCTGGGGGGGCCCCCGCGAGACTGAAGCTTTCTTT. It encodes CASWGGPRETEAFF.

The gene calls are TRBV6-5 and TRBJ2-1, with a weak D call TRBD1 (6 bases). V was cut by 2 bases and J by 0 bases, with 8 bases left in between. The length of the CDR3 is 15 residues. The germline gives CDR1 MNHEY, CDR2 SVGAGI. CDR3 coding DNA: TGTGCCAGCAGTTACGCCAGGGGCTCCTACAATGAGCAGTTCTTC. This translates into CASSYARGSYNEQFF.

The chain employs TRBV23-1 and TRBJ1-3; TRBD1 matches 12 bases. TRBV23-1 is an ORF; its function is uncertain. This CDR3 contains 15 residues. Unmatched junction bases numbered 5, after V lost 8 bases and J lost 3 bases. The CDR3 nucleotides read TGCGCCAGCGGGGGACAGGGGGCTGATGGAAACACCATATATTTT. It is translated as CASGGQGADGNTIYF.

The chain recombines TRBV7-9 with TRBJ2-7, with D maybe TRBD2 (5 bases). Trimming cost V 1 base and J 3 bases, with 7 bases left between them. The CDR3 has 13 amino acids. Germline CDR1 SEHNR, CDR2 FQNEAQ (reference sequence). The CDR3 reads CASSLGTYYEQYF. The CDR3 coding sequence is TGTGCCAGCAGCTTAGGGACTTACTACGAGCAGTACTTC.

This clone was observed a few times. This sequence joins TRBV27 and TRBJ2-7; 10 nucleotides agree with TRBD1. This CDR3 spans 15 amino acids. The germline V gene encodes CDR1 MNHEY and CDR2 SMNVEV (reference sequence). Losses at the gene ends were 5 bases for V and 2 bases for J; bases not matched to a gene: 6. The CDR3 spells CASSPGQGFAYEQYF. As DNA, the CDR3 is TGTGCCAGCAGTCCGGGACAGGGGTTCGCCTACGAGCAGTACTTC.

Only one count was recorded for this clone. The chain links TRBV9 to TRBJ1-6; perhaps TRBD1 as D (6 bases). Per germline, CDR1 SGDLS and CDR2 YYNGEE. Trimming shortened V by 4 bases and J by 7 bases, and 15 bases separated the two germline ends. The CDR3 spans 15 residues. The CDR3 reads CASSSQQGSNSPLHF. The CDR3 nucleotides read TGTGCCAGCAGCTCGCAACAGGGTAGCAATTCACCCCTCCACTTT.

This chain joins TRBV7-8 and TRBJ1-1, with a weak D call TRBD1 (6 bases). Trimming shortened V by 5 bases and J by 1 base, and 8 bases separated the two germline ends. Per germline, CDR1 SGHVS and CDR2 FQNEAQ. The CDR3 is made up of 13 amino acids. CDR3 loop: CASSKTGNTEAFF. The CDR3 nucleotides are TGTGCCAGCAGCAAGACAGGGAACACTGAAGCTTTCTTT.

Only one count was recorded for this clone. The chain carries TRBV9 and TRBJ2-5; D uncertain. In germline, CDR1 is SGDLS, CDR2 YYNGEE. Trimming stripped 2 bases from V and 5 bases from J, with 10 bases between. The CDR3 contains 13 residues. The CDR3 loop is CASSVSVRETQYF. In nucleotides, the CDR3 is TGTGCCAGCAGCGTTTCAGTGAGGGAGACCCAGTACTTC.

The chain combines TRBV4-1 with TRBJ1-4, with 8 bases identical to TRBD1. This CDR3 contains 18 residues. Trimming cost V 4 bases and J 5 bases; bases outside gene matches: 15. Per germline, CDR1 MGHRA and CDR2 YSYEKL. This CDR3 is CASSPLIGTGGKNEKLFF. CDR3 DNA sequence: TGCGCCAGCAGCCCACTCATCGGGACAGGCGGTAAGAATGAAAAACTGTTTTTT.

This clone was recorded many times. V usage is TRBV4-2 and J usage is TRBJ2-3, with 8 bases fitting TRBD2. The CDR3 consists of 15 residues. The ends lost 0 bases at V and 4 bases at J; junction bases unmatched: 3. Germline values: CDR1 LGHNA, CDR2 YNFKEQ. The CDR3 is CASSQDRGGPDTQYF. The CDR3 region has the DNA TGTGCCAGCAGCCAAGATCGGGGGGGCCCAGATACGCAGTATTTT.

This chain connects TRBV18 to TRBJ1-6; no definite D call. Germline loops: CDR1 KGHSH, CDR2 LQKENI. V gave up 2 bases and J gave up 5 bases, with 10 bases separating them. The CDR3 has 15 residues. CDR3 loop: CASSPGGMHNSPLHF. The CDR3 coding sequence is TGTGCCAGCTCACCAGGCGGGATGCATAATTCACCCCTCCACTTT. Based on the CDR3 plus reference TRBV18 and TRBJ1-6, the full variable domain is NAGVMQNPRHLVRRRGQEARLRCSPMKGHSHVYWYRQLPEEGLKFMVYLQKENIIDESGMPKERFSAEFPKEGPSILRIQQVVRGDSAAYFCASSPGGMHNSPLHFGNGTRLTVT.

This chain joins TRBV5-1 and TRBJ1-4; possible D gene TRBD1, 6 bases. CDR3 size: 16 residues. Trimming took off 0 bases at V and 2 bases at J, with 11 bases between the two ends. Germline V CDR1 and CDR2: SGHRS, YFSETQ. CDR3 DNA: TGCGCCAGCAGCTTGGTATCAGGGGCCACTAATGAAAAACTGTTTTTT. It is translated as CASSLVSGATNEKLFF.

V and J are TRBV4-1 and TRBJ2-7; possibly TRBD2 for D (5 bases). CDR1 and CDR2 (germline): MGHRA, YSYEKL. V was clipped by 3 bases and J by 4 bases, with 13 bases between them. The CDR3 runs 14 residues. Here the CDR3 DNA reads TGCGCCAGCAGCCATCCTGGAGGAGGTTACGAGCAGTACTTC. It yields the protein CASSHPGGGYEQYF.

The CDR3 nucleotides read TGCGCCAGCAGTATTGGCAGGGGTCAGGAGACCCAGTACTTC. It codes for CASSIGRGQETQYF. The chain couples TRBV5-1 to TRBJ2-5; D possibly corresponds to TRBD1 (6 bases). V was cut by 5 bases and J by 5 bases, with 16 bases left in between. The CDR3 length is 14 residues. Germline V CDR1 and CDR2: SGHRS, YFSETQ.

This chain connects TRBV6-1 to TRBJ2-1, with 8 bases lining up with TRBD2. CDR1 MNHNS and CDR2 SASEGT come from the germline V gene. V was clipped by 4 bases and J by 8 bases; unmatched bases: 10. The CDR3 covers 15 residues. The CDR3 nucleotides are TGTGCCAGCAGTGTCTTTGACCCCGGGAGGGATGAGCAGTTCTTC. This encodes CASSVFDPGRDEQFF.

The chain is built from TRBV2 and TRBJ2-6, with TRBD1 identical over 11 bases. V lost 11 bases to trimming and J lost 1 base; unmatched junction nucleotides: 1. The germline CDR1 and CDR2 sequences are SNHLY and FYNNEI. The CDR3 runs 14 residues. The CDR3 sequence is CAGQGASGANVLTF. Written as DNA, the CDR3 is TGTGCCGGACAGGGGGCGTCTGGGGCCAACGTCCTGACTTTC.

The chain couples TRBV6-6 to TRBJ2-7; 7 nucleotides line up with TRBD1. This CDR3 is 15 amino acids long. With 5 bases clipped from V and 3 bases from J, the junction kept 10 bases outside the gene matches. Germline lookup yields CDR1 MNHNY and CDR2 SVGAGI (reference sequence). DNA for the CDR3: TGTGCCAGCAGTACGGGAAGGGACAGTGTCTACGAGCAGTACTTC. It specifies CASSTGRDSVYEQYF.

This chain links TRBV5-1 with TRBJ2-1, with 7 bases lining up with TRBD2. V was pared by 4 bases and J by 13 bases, with 5 bases of the junction left unmatched. The CDR3 covers 11 residues. Germline assignment: CDR1 SGHRS and CDR2 YFSETQ. The CDR3 region has the DNA TGCGCCAGCAGCCTAGGACTAGGTCAGTTCTTC. Its protein is CASSLGLGQFF.

DNA of the CDR3: TGTGCCAGCAGCTCCCAAATCACGGACAGGGAGATTAGCTACGAGCAGTACTTC. Translating it yields CASSSQITDREISYEQYF. The J gene is TRBJ2-7, the V gene TRBV27; 8 nucleotides agree with TRBD1. V trimming: 6 bases; J trimming: 3 bases; junction bases outside the gene matches: 19. Germline lookup yields CDR1 MNHEY and CDR2 SMNVEV (reference sequence). CDR3 length: 18 residues.